This T cell receptor beta chain was documented in a study of human T cells and chemical hapten exposure (dated by TCRdb to the early 2020s). At the level of the whole study: For sensitization, 2% DPC in acetone was applied to a 2 cm by 2 cm area of upper inner arm skin. Throughout the approximately 26-week study period, patients were also given weekly therapeutic DPC doses on the scalp. Patch testing on the upper back used Finn chambers containing 0.01% DPC, with scoring done after 6 days according to International Contact Dermatitis Research Group standards. The mostly female patient cohort included alopecia areata with under or over 50% scalp involvement, alopecia totalis and alopecia universalis. The libraries were sequenced as a pool, and the TCR yield per sample differed mostly because of small variations in library volumes within the pool. For TCR sequencing, blood came from 25 to 35 alopecia patients at anywhere from one to four time points (pre-sensitization, 2, 6 and 24 weeks). This study followed changes in the peripheral blood TCR repertoire in vivo during primary and secondary sensitization of alopecia patients to the hapten diphenylcyclopropenone (DPC). Blood samples were taken from patients before sensitization (week 0) and at 2, 6 and about 24 weeks after DPC sensitization. General conclusions and limits of the study: The number of TCRs above 1 in 1000 frequency did not change with DPC sensitization; there was no evidence of global repertoire structure alterations. Repeated subsampling changed both the strength of the expansion versus patch-test correlation and the threshold at which that correlation became significant. Patch test score correlated positively with the number of PT1 expanded TCRs, reaching significance at thresholds 8, 16 and 32 but not at 4. Because all patients had alopecia, a presumed autoimmune disease, the immune response of the patients might differ from that of healthy individuals. Compared with pre-sensitization or healthy control sets, expanded TCRs formed significantly more large CDR3 similarity clusters, which is consistent with antigen-driven responses.

The intended sense of this specimen's time point label: patch test 1, 2 weeks after DPC sensitization. The treatment or condition tag for this specimen amounts to: therapeutic diphenylcyclopropenone sensitization with weekly scalp DPC. At each patch-test visit, blood was drawn before the patch test was applied. Patients were considered eligible if aged 18 to 70, diagnosed with alopecia and deemed suitable for DPC therapy, and patients were excluded if pregnant. Total RNA was extracted from unfractionated whole blood that had been collected in Tempus Blood RNA tubes. Points on this clonotype: It has no known antigen specificity. No much larger clone exists at a distance of one base, and base qualities are not known.

V was cut back by 5 bases and J by 0 bases, leaving a gap of 12 bases between them. From its cysteine to its phenylalanine, the CDR3 spans 15 amino acids. Only CDR3 DNA is held: 45 bases, read in frame from base 1. The germline V gene provides CDR1 MDHEN and CDR2 SYDVKM. The library was prepared using RACE. Instrument on record: NextSeq 500. Library preparation attached unique molecular identifiers to individual cDNA molecules for quantitative, reproducible TCR counting. From each blood RNA sample, both TCR alpha and TCR beta chains were sequenced. Regarding the original processing steps: The median number of TCRs per sample was some 100,000, ranging from 23,224 to 690,600. V, J and CDR3 annotation of the TCR reads was performed with the Decombinator software suite. Every sample was subsampled to the same number of TCRs (28,000) for the PS versus PT1 abundance plots. TCRs were defined as expanded if absent before sensitization and observed at least eight times at the 2-week time point. The raw public data were reprocessed by TCRdb itself: fastp quality trimming at Q25, MiXCR clonotype calling, in-frame beta chains only. Each CDR3 protein gets just one entry, which takes the most common genes and DNA from the rows behind it. These V and J calls are TCRdb output, not the study's own analysis. The sample table contains 80,000 to 100,000 distinct CDR3 sequences; only one count was recorded for over 10% of them. Together, the top ten hold 2% to 2.5% of the sample.

This sample comprised whole blood, obtained in connection with sensitization to the hapten diphenylcyclopropenone (DPC). This clonotype originated in a woman aged 40 to 49 with alopecia areata. Some clones in this sample may be carry-over from other donors' samples. The chain is assembled from TRBV28 and TRBJ2-3; the D gene cannot be named for sure. The sequenced DNA is TGTGCCAGCAGTCGAGTGTCTTCTAGCACAGATACGCAGTATTTT. Its coded protein is CASSRVSSSTDTQYF. When the CDR3 is completed using the reference TRBV28 and TRBJ2-3 genes on either side, the full variable domain is DVKVTQSSRYLVKRTGEKVFLECVQDMDHENMFWYRQDPGLGLRLIYFSYDVKMKEKGDIPEGYSVSREKKERFSLILESASTNQTSMYLCASSRVSSSTDTQYFGPGTRLTVL.